This T cell receptor beta chain was recovered during a study of T cell responses to AZD1222 COVID-19 vaccine. The study's findings and limits: Spike-wide coverage was observed for vaccine-associated CD4 TCRs, with dominant responses at 160-218 and 743-854. As reported, nearly half of all spike-specific TCRs target variant regions that are unmutated. A rise in Spike-specific TCR breadth and depth followed two AZD1222 doses.

Data came from immunoSEQ multiplex PCR; TCRdb stores just in-frame clones and leaves some out. Of over 150,000 clones listed, under 95% were seen once; the top ten hold 4% to 5.5%. With regard to this clone: Its antigen is undetermined.

Sequencing was performed on peripheral blood, taken on day 0 of MenACWY control vaccination. This receptor was identified in an adult in good health.

For the CDR3, the DNA is TGTGCCAGTGCTTATTCGGGGGCAGGTCAGCCCCAGCATTTT. This encodes CASAYSGAGQPQHF. V gene TRBV28 combines with J gene TRBJ1-5, with a tentative D call TRBD1 (6 bases). The CDR3 has 14 amino acids. Germline CDR1 reads MDHEN; CDR2 reads SYDVKM. Trimming stripped 9 bases from V and 6 bases from J, with 18 bases between. The full variable domain, completed using reference TRBV28 and TRBJ1-5, is DVKVTQSSRYLVKRTGEKVFLECVQDMDHENMFWYRQDPGLGLRLIYFSYDVKMKEKGDIPEGYSVSREKKERFSLILESASTNQTSMYLCASAYSGAGQPQHFGDGTRLSIL.